Listed below are T cell receptor beta chains from one sample, sequenced in a study of low-dose radiotherapy and immunotherapy resistance in tumors. Each CDR3 protein is one row after TCRdb ran MiXCR on the reads. The data hold tens of thousands of distinct CDR3 sequences, with 31% observed a single time. Sequencing used PBMCs, obtained before treatment. The receptors come from a female donor with ovarian cancer. The conserved cysteine and the conserved F or W are not part of the CDR3 here. The listing skips clone size in some rows; elsewhere it reads once, few, many or a size class.

J: TRBJ1-2; V: TRBV4-2; size: many; CDR3: ASSQAWDSYGYT
J: TRBJ2-7; V: TRBV5-1; size: NA; CDR3: ASSLARGTGEGEQY
J: TRBJ2-1; V: TRBV7-2; size: many; CDR3: ASSSLFRRLNEQF
J: TRBJ2-3; V: TRBV7-3; size: few; CDR3: ASSLDSGGAGDTQY
J: TRBJ2-7; V: TRBV4-1; size: few; CDR3: ASSQAGTGAYEQY
J: TRBJ2-1; V: TRBV7-2; size: NA; CDR3: ASSPWRVTSAYNEQF
J: TRBJ2-3; V: TRBV20-1; size: many; CDR3: SASPGADTQY
J: TRBJ2-3; V: TRBV10-3; size: many; CDR3: AISAGEGDTQY
J: TRBJ2-3; V: TRBV29-1; size: many; CDR3: SVVRADFTDTQY
J: TRBJ2-3; V: TRBV29-1; size: many; CDR3: SVHGGAGTDTQY
J: TRBJ2-2; V: TRBV7-2; size: many; CDR3: ASTSRGTGSGTGELF
J: TRBJ2-1; V: TRBV5-1; size: many; CDR3: ASSWNTEQF
J: TRBJ1-4; V: TRBV4-1; size: NA; CDR3: ASSQGQVLSNEKLF
J: TRBJ1-1; V: TRBV29-1; size: many; CDR3: SARDIMNTEAF
J: TRBJ2-2; V: TRBV6-2/TRBV6-3; size: NA; CDR3: ASSELRITGELF
J: TRBJ1-1; V: TRBV21-1; size: few; CDR3: ARKGERDTEAF
J: TRBJ2-6; V: TRBV24-1; size: many; CDR3: ATSERRASGANVLT
J: TRBJ2-1; V: TRBV5-1; size: NA; CDR3: ASSLTDGYNEQF
J: TRBJ2-5; V: TRBV5-5; size: NA; CDR3: ASTQTGGRYQETQY
J: TRBJ2-1; V: TRBV28; size: few; CDR3: ASSPLGQRKDNEQF
J: TRBJ2-7; V: TRBV12-3/TRBV12-4; size: NA; CDR3: ASSSTSGSSYEQY
J: TRBJ2-3; V: TRBV7-6; size: many; CDR3: ASSLTSGTSGGSRTDTQY
J: TRBJ2-1; V: TRBV11-1; size: many; CDR3: ASSAGTSGDAQQF
J: TRBJ2-7; V: TRBV9; size: many; CDR3: ASSFTGDYEQY
J: TRBJ2-1; V: TRBV12-3/TRBV12-4; size: many; CDR3: ASSLGQGGYNEQF
J: TRBJ2-3; V: TRBV3-1; size: NA; CDR3: ASTQRAGATDTQY
J: TRBJ2-7; V: TRBV6-6; size: many; CDR3: ASSYTGRTYEQY
J: TRBJ2-2; V: TRBV28; size: many; CDR3: ASSLNGELF
J: TRBJ2-5; V: TRBV20-1; size: NA; CDR3: SARDYRLAGGQQETQY
J: TRBJ2-1; V: TRBV6-6; size: many; CDR3: ASSLGLAKEQF
J: TRBJ2-1; V: TRBV28; size: few; CDR3: ASSQGLAYINEQF
J: TRBJ2-1; V: TRBV27; size: NA; CDR3: ASSLRGDEQF
J: TRBJ1-1; V: TRBV19; size: many; CDR3: ASRYTGLKTEAF
J: TRBJ1-1; V: TRBV5-6; size: many; CDR3: ASSPGGGQAF
J: TRBJ1-2; V: TRBV5-6; size: many; CDR3: ASSLNSPGYT
J: TRBJ2-3; V: TRBV27; size: many; CDR3: ASSPRIPAGGKDTQY
J: TRBJ2-7; V: TRBV6-2/TRBV6-3; size: many; CDR3: ASSVTLVSYEQY
J: TRBJ1-1; V: TRBV11-2; size: NA; CDR3: ASRATAGTEAF
J: TRBJ2-7; V: TRBV29-1; size: NA; CDR3: SVEDSPRGARY
J: TRBJ1-1; V: TRBV7-2; size: many; CDR3: ASSLFGRTNTEAF
J: TRBJ2-1; V: TRBV7-8; size: NA; CDR3: ASSHRGGIGNEQF